A single count supports the clone carrying this TCR beta chain. These data originate in a study of blood T cell repertoires in COVID-19. The V gene lost 3 bases and the J gene lost 4 bases, with 10 bases spanning the gap. Germline V gene sequence: CDR1 SGHRS, CDR2 YFSETQ. This CDR3 is built from 13 residues. Measured with immunoSEQ multiplex PCR; TCRdb has only the in-frame clones, and not every one. The sample holds over 200,000 clones, 65% to 90% seen once. The TCR sequence derives from a human donor in a cohort sampled during active COVID-19. The specimen sequenced was peripheral blood. The chain links TRBV5-1 to TRBJ1-1; tentative D call: TRBD1 (6 bases). This chain's CDR3 is CASSSQGSTEAFF. The CDR3 DNA reads TGCGCCAGCAGCTCACAGGGATCCACTGAAGCTTTCTTT.